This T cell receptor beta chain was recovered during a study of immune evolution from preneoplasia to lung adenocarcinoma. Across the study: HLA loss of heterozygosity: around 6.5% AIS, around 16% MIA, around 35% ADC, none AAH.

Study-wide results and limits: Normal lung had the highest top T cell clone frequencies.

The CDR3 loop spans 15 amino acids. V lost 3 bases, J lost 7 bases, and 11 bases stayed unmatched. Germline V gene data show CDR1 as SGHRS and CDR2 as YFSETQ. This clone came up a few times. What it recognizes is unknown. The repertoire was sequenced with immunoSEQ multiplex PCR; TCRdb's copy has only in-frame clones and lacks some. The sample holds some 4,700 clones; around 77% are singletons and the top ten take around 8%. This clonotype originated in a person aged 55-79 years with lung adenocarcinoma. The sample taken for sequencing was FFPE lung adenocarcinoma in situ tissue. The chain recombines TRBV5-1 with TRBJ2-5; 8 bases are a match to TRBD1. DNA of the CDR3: TGCGCCAGCAGCTCCGGACAGGGTGGGGTTGTGACCCAGTACTTC. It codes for CASSSGQGGVVTQYF.